This TCR beta chain was sequenced for a study of beta chain features in type 1 diabetes. Study findings and constraints: Shorter TCRB CDR3s, moderately but significantly so, were found in Type 1 diabetes patients in all four CD4+ subsets. PCR might favor shorter templates, but any such skew would affect patients and controls equally.

Expressed TCRB transcripts were sequenced, since all the RNA that had been isolated was reverse transcribed. Profiling relied on immunoSEQ multiplex PCR, and the TCRdb table lists in-frame clones only, not all of them. The sample gives roughly 150,000 clones, about 9% of which show up once; about 0.7% is in the top ten. The ends lost 2 bases at V and 0 bases at J; junction bases unmatched: 4. The CDR3 covers 15 residues. Germline lookup yields CDR1 SGDLS and CDR2 YYNGEE. The sample holds a few counts of this clone. Its antigen is currently unknown. This chain links TRBV9 with TRBJ2-7, with 8 bases fitting TRBD1. This TCR was sampled from a woman aged 25 to 39 with type 1 diabetes. Source material: central memory CD4+ T cells from blood. The DNA of the CDR3 is TGTGCCAGCAGCGTGGGACAGGCCGACTCCTACGAGCAGTACTTC. Translation: CASSVGQADSYEQYF.